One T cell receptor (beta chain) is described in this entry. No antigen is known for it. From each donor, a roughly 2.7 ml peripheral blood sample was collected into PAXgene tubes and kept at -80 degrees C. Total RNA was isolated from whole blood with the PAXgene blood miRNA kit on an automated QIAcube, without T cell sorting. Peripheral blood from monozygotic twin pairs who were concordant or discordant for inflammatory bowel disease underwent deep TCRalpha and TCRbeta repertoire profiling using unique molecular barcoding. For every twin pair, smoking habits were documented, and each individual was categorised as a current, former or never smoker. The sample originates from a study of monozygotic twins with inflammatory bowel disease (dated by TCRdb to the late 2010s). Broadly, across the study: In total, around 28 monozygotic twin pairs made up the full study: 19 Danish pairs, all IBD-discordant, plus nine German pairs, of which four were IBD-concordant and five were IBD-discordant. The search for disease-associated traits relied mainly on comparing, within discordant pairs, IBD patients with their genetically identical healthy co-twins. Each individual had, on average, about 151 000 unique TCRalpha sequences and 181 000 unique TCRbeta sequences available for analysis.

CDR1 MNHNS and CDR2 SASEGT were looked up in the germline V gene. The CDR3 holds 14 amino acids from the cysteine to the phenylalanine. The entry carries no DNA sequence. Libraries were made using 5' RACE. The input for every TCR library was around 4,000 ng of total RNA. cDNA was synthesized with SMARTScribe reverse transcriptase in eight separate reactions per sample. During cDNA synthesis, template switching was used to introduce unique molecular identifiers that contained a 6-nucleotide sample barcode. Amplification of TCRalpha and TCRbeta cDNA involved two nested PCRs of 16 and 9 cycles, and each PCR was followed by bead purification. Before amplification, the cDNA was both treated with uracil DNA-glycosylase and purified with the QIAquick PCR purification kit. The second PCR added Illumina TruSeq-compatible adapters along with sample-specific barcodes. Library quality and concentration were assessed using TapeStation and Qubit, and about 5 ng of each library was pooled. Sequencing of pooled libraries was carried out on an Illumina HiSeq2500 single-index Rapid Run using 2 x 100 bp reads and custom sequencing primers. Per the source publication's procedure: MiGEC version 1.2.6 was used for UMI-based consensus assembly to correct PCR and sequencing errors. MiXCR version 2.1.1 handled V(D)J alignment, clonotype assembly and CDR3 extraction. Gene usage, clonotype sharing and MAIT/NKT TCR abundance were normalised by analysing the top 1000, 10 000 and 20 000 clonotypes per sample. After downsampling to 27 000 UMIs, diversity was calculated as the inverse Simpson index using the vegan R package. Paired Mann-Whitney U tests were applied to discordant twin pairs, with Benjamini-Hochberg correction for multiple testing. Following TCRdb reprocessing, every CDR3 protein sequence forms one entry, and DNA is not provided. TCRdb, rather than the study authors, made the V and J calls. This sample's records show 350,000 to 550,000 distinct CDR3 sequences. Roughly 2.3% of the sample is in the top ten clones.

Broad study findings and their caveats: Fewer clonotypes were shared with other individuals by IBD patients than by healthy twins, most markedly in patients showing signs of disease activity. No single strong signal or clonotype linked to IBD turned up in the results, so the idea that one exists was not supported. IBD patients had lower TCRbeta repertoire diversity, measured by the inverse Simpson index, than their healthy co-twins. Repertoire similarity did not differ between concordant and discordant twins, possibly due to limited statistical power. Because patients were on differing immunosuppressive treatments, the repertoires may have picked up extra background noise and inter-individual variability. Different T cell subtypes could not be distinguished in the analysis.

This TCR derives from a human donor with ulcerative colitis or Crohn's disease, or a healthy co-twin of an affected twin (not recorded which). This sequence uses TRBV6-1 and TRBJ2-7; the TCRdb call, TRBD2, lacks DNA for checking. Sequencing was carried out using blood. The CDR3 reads CASSGLAGVYEQYF.